The clone carrying this T cell receptor beta chain was observed a few times. Antigen: not known. Libraries were prepared by immunoSEQ multiplex PCR; TCRdb keeps only in-frame clonotypes and omits some of them. The table has fewer than 200,000 clones, 80% to 95% seen once. This specimen belongs to a study of T cell responses to AZD1222 COVID-19 vaccine. Study-wide points: Mostly white British, mostly female donors; authors suggested clonal diversity may be underestimated. Mapped onto spike, vaccine-associated CD4 TCRs spanned it and were dominant at 160-218 and 743-854.

Germline V gene lookup returns CDR1 SGHKS and CDR2 YYEKEE (reference sequence). J was trimmed by 5 bases and V by 3 bases; bases with no gene match: 5. CDR3 length equals 15 residues. The receptor was derived from an adult in good health. This rearrangement joins TRBV5-5 to TRBJ2-2; TRBD1 aligns across 9 bases. Sequenced material: peripheral blood, taken on day 0 of AZD1222 vaccination. The DNA of the CDR3 is TGTGCCAGCAGCTCGTCCGGGACAGGGACCGGGGAGCTGTTTTTT. It yields the protein CASSSSGTGTGELFF.